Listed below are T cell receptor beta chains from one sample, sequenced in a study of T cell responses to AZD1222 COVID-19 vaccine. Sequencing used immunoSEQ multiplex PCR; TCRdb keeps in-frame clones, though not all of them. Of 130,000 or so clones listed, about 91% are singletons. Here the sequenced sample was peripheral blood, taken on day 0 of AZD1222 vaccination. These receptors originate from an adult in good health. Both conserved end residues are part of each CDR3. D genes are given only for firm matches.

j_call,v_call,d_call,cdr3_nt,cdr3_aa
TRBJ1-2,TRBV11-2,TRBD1,TGTGCCAGCAGCCCAGGACAGGGCAACTATGGCTACACCTTC,CASSPGQGNYGYTF
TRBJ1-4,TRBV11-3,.,TGTGCCAGCAGCTTAGGGGGCAGGCCGGAAAAACTGTTTTTT,CASSLGGRPEKLFF
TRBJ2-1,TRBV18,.,TGTGCCAGCTCACCCCGGGCGACCGTGAATGAGCAGTTCTTC,CASSPRATVNEQFF
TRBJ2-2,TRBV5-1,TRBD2,TGCGCCAGCAGCTGGGGGAATAGCGGGAGCCCCGGGGAGCTGTTTTTT,CASSWGNSGSPGELFF
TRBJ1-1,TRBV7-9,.,TGTGCCAGCAGCCAGGGGAAGATCATGAACACTGAAGCTTTCTTT,CASSQGKIMNTEAFF
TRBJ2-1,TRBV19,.,TGTGCCAGTAGTCCCCAGCGGACCACCTACAATGAGCAGTTCTTC,CASSPQRTTYNEQFF
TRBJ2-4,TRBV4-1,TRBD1,TGCGCCAGCAGCCGGACAGGGGGCGATCTAGCCAAAAACATTCAGTACTTC,CASSRTGGDLAKNIQYF
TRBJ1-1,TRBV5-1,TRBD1,TGCGCCAGCAGCTGGGGGACAGGGGGCACTGAAGCTTTCTTT,CASSWGTGGTEAFF
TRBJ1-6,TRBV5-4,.,TGTGCCAGCAGCCGGAAGGGAGGCTATAATTCACCCCTCCACTTT,CASSRKGGYNSPLHF
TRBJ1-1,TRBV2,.,TGTGCCAGCAGTGGGGCCGTTATTCAGAACACTGAAGCTTTCTTT,CASSGAVIQNTEAFF
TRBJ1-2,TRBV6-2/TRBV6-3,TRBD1,TGTGCCAGCAGTTATGGGACAGGGGGCTCAGGCTACACCTTC,CASSYGTGGSGYTF
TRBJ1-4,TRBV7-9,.,TGTGCCAGCAGCTTAGGGACAACAACTAATGAAAAACTGTTTTTT,CASSLGTTTNEKLFF
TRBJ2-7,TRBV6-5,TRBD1,TGTGCCAGCAGTTACCTCCCCGGACAGGGGGCGAGAGAGCAGTACTTC,CASSYLPGQGAREQYF
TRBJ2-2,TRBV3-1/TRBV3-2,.,TGTGCCAGCAGCCAAGTCCATCGGGACGCGGGCACCGGGGAGCTGTTTTTT,CASSQVHRDAGTGELFF
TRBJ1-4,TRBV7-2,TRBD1,TGTGCCAGCAGCTTAGGGGACAGGGGAGGTGAAAAACTGTTTTTT,CASSLGDRGGEKLFF
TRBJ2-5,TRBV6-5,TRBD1,TGTGCCAGCAGTCCCGACAGGGACCTGGAGACCCAGTACTTC,CASSPDRDLETQYF
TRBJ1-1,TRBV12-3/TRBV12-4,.,TGTGCCAGCAGTCCCGGACAGACTGAAGCTTTCTTT,CASSPGQTEAFF
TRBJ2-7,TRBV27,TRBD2,TGTGCCAGCAGTTTACTCGCGGGGGGGCCCTACGAGCAGTACTTC,CASSLLAGGPYEQYF
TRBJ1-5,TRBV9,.,TGTGCCAGCAGCCCCCCCTACGCAGACCCGGGCGTATATAGCAATCAGCCCCAGCATTTT,CASSPPYADPGVYSNQPQHF
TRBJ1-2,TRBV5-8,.,TGTGCCAGCAGCTTGGCCTCGGCAGAAAACTATGGCTACACCTTC,CASSLASAENYGYTF
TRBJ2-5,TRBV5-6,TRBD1,TGTGCCAGCAGCAAGGACAGGGGACTCCAAGAGACCCAGTACTTC,CASSKDRGLQETQYF
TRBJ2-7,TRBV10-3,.,TGTGCCATCAGTGGGGAACCGGTGACCTACGAGCAGTACTTC,CAISGEPVTYEQYF
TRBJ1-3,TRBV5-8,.,TGTGCCAGCAGCTTGGAGAGCTCTGGAAACACCATATATTTT,CASSLESSGNTIYF
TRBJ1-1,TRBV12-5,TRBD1,TGTGCTAGTGCCCTACAGGGGCCTTACACTGAAGCTTTCTTT,CASALQGPYTEAFF
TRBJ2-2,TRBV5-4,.,TGTGCCAGCAGCTTGGGACGGAACACCGGGGAGCTGTTTTTT,CASSLGRNTGELFF
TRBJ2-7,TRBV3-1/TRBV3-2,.,TGTGCCAGCAGCCTCCCCGGTACCCTACGAGAGCAGTACTTC,CASSLPGTLREQYF
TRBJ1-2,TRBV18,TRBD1,TGTGCCAGCTCGGCAATGCAGGGGGAAGAGAGTGGCTACACCTTC,CASSAMQGEESGYTF
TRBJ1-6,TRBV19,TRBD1,TGTGCCAGTAAGAGACAGGGATATTCACCCCTCCACTTT,CASKRQGYSPLHF
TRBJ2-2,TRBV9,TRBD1,TGTGCCAGCAGCGCGGGGACAGGAAACACCGGGGAGCTGTTTTTT,CASSAGTGNTGELFF
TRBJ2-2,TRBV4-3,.,TGCGCCAGCAGCCAAGGGGATGCCGGGGAGCTGTTTTTT,CASSQGDAGELFF
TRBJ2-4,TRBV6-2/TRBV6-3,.,TGTGCCAGCAGTTACGGGGCTCCCGGGGCCAAAAACATTCAGTACTTC,CASSYGAPGAKNIQYF
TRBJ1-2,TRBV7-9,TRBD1,TGTGCCAGCAGCTTTTCGGGACAGTTAGCTAACTATGGCTACACCTTC,CASSFSGQLANYGYTF